This T cell receptor (beta chain) was identified in a study of CD8 T cells in ankylosing spondylitis. Whole-study results and caveats: Disease-linked clones were reportedly significantly enriched in matched ankylosing spondylitis synovial fluid. Made up of fewer than ten highly homologous variants, a TCR beta motif appeared characteristic of ankylosing spondylitis blood. Clones that were linked to disease were CD8+ and were relatively rare in peripheral blood.

MiXCR, applied by TCRdb to the 5' RACE reads, yields one record per CDR3 protein. This sample has about 450,000 distinct CDR3 sequences, with about 25% found just once. CDR1 and CDR2 from the germline V gene are SGHDT and YYEEEE. V was trimmed by 4 bases and J by 4 bases, leaving 13 bases between them. The CDR3 has 14 residues. This clonotype was counted many times. What it binds is not known. This clonotype originated in a male donor with ankylosing spondylitis. The sample consisted of blood, either unsorted or a sorted T cell fraction (not recorded which). V gene TRBV5-6 combines with J gene TRBJ2-3; tentatively, D is TRBD2 (6 bases). This CDR3 is CASSAGLSPDTQYF. The CDR3 DNA reads as TGTGCCAGCAGCGCAGGACTATCCCCAGATACGCAGTATTTT.